This entry describes one T cell receptor (beta chain). The data derive from a study of blood T cell repertoires in COVID-19. Background on the study: T cells, B-cell-depleted T cells, or PBMCs supplied cDNA or gDNA.

Per the study methods: Nucleated cell number was recorded as an estimate derived from reference gene primer amplification. The repertoire was sequenced with immunoSEQ multiplex PCR; TCRdb's copy has only in-frame clones and lacks some. V, J and clone size are taken as reported in that table, and D and trimming were inferred from the DNA itself. Of about 57,000 clones listed, 65% to 85% are singletons. Residents of about two dozen US areas, aged about 18 to 95 years, made up the participants. V gave up 2 bases and J gave up 6 bases; unmatched junction bases: 4. The CDR3 runs to 14 residues. Germline V lookup: CDR1 MNHNS, CDR2 SASEGT.

This chain uses TRBV6-1 with TRBJ1-5; TRBD1 matches at 7 bases. Material for sequencing was PBMCs or T cells enriched from blood (not recorded which). The receptor was isolated from a woman aged 40 to 50 with acute COVID-19. CDR3 DNA: TGTGCCAGCAGTGAAAGACAGGGAGGTCAGCCCCAGCATTTT. This sequence encodes CASSERQGGQPQHF.